These 32 T cell receptor beta chains originate from one sample sequenced in a study of blood T cells in healthy people across ages. It was with a sample-barcoded 5' primer and a J-beta primer mix that a second PCR of roughly 7 to 12 cycles was run. A single record per CDR3 protein comes from TCRdb applying MiXCR to the 5' RACE reads. The sample carries 780,000 or so distinct CDR3 sequences, more than 50% recorded once. Sequenced: blood. All receptors derive from a man aged 40-50 years in good health.

The V gene is TRBV7-9, the J gene TRBJ2-7; maybe TRBD1 (6 bases). Trimming shortened V by 3 bases and J by 2 bases, and 11 bases separated the two germline ends. CDR1 and CDR2 (germline): SEHNR, FQNEAQ (reference sequence). CDR3 length equals 14 residues. The CDR3 region is CASSLAGDAYEQYF. CDR3 coding DNA: TGTGCCAGCAGCTTGGCAGGGGACGCCTACGAGCAGTACTTC.

This rearrangement joins TRBV15 to TRBJ1-1; D gene ambiguous. The germline gives CDR1 LNHNV, CDR2 YYDKDF (reference sequence). The CDR3 has 11 residues. V lost 2 bases to trimming and J lost 7 bases, with 5 bases between them. For the CDR3, the DNA is TGTGCCACCAGCAGAACGGGTGAAGCTTTCTTT. It specifies CATSRTGEAFF.

The chain links TRBV5-1 to TRBJ2-2; tentative D call: TRBD1 (5 bases). With 2 bases removed from V and 1 base from J, the gap between germline ends came to 18 bases. This CDR3 contains 18 residues. Germline CDR1 is SGHRS and CDR2 is YFSETQ. The CDR3 region is CASSFGPDHQGNTGELFF. The CDR3 DNA is TGCGCCAGCAGCTTTGGACCTGATCATCAGGGGAACACCGGGGAGCTGTTTTTT.

The gene calls are TRBV12-3 or TRBV12-4 and TRBJ2-3; the D is unclear. The V end lost 2 bases, the J end lost 11 bases, and 11 bases lay between the germline ends. The CDR3 length is 12 residues. The CDR3 sequence is CASSLMGKGQYF. The CDR3, as DNA: TGTGCCAGCAGTTTAATGGGGAAAGGGCAGTATTTT.

In its sample, this clonotype was seen once. At one end, the junction sequence differs from germline, possibly due to a read error. This rearrangement joins TRBV5-6 to TRBJ2-7, with D perhaps TRBD2 (6 bases). This CDR3 region has 14 residues. Germline CDR1 reads SGHDT; CDR2 reads YYEEEE. The CDR3 nucleotides are TGTGCCAACAGCTTTGTCACGGGGGACTACGAGCAGTACTTC. As protein: CANSFVTGDYEQYF.

A few counts support this clonotype. A read error is possible here, since a much larger clone lies one base away. The rearrangement links TRBV6-4 to TRBJ2-3; D call uncertain. The V gene's germline CDR1 is MRHNA and CDR2 SNTAGT. This CDR3 has 14 residues. The V gene lost 11 bases and the J gene lost 2 bases, with 17 bases spanning the gap. The CDR3 protein is CAGKRQDDTDTQYF. The CDR3 DNA is TGTGCCGGCAAGAGACAAGACGACACAGATACGCAGTATTTT.

A note on this clonotype: Its ends do not fully match the called genes, so a read error is possible. The V gene is TRBV4-2, the J gene TRBJ2-3; possibly TRBD2 for D (5 bases). This CDR3 spans 12 amino acids. Germline loops: CDR1 LGHNA, CDR2 YNFKEQ. The CDR3, as DNA: TGTGCCGGCAGCCAAGAATTCGAGCGGAAGTATTTT. Translated: CAGSQEFERKYF.

This clonotype came up a few times. The chain joins TRBV11-2 to TRBJ1-1, with D perhaps matching TRBD1 (5 bases). The CDR3 extends over 14 amino acids. V was trimmed by 4 bases and J by 8 bases, leaving 17 bases between them. The V gene's germline CDR1 is SGHAT and CDR2 FQNNGV. CDR3 protein: CASSSGPMGREAFF. The CDR3 DNA sequence: TGTGCCAGCAGCTCGGGACCCATGGGGCGGGAAGCTTTCTTT. The entire variable domain, with the rest obtained from reference TRBV11-2 and TRBJ1-1, is as follows: EAGVAQSPRYKIIEKRQSVAFWCNPISGHATLYWYQQILGQGPKLLIQFQNNGVVDDSQLPKDRFSAERLKGVDSTLKIQPAKLEDSAVYLCASSSGPMGREAFFGQGTRLTVV.

The chain joins TRBV4-2 to TRBJ2-2, with D uncertain. V lost 0 bases and J lost 7, with 9 bases in between. Germline V lookup: CDR1 LGHNA, CDR2 YNFKEQ. The CDR3 is 14 amino acids. DNA of the CDR3: TGTGCCAGCAGCCAAGATAATGGGGTCGGGGAGCTGTTTTTT. As protein: CASSQDNGVGELFF.

This clonotype was detected a few times. The chain carries TRBV7-9 and TRBJ1-2; D remains unclear. CDR1 is SEHNR, CDR2 FQNEAQ, per germline (reference sequence). CDR3 length equals 12 residues. The V end lost 1 base, the J end lost 4 bases, and 4 bases lay between the germline ends. CDR3 DNA: TGTGCCAGCAGCTTAGAGATCTATGGCTACACCTTC. Protein sequence: CASSLEIYGYTF.

The chain employs TRBV5-5 and TRBJ2-1; D perhaps matches TRBD2 (5 bases). Trimming took 1 base from V and 9 from J, leaving 8 bases between them. Germline CDR1 SGHKS, CDR2 YYEKEE (reference sequence). The CDR3 spans 12 residues. The CDR3 loop reads CASSLMEVEQFF. CDR3 DNA sequence: TGTGCCAGCAGCTTGATGGAGGTTGAGCAGTTCTTC.

There are a few counts of this clonotype. DNA for the CDR3: TGCGCCAGCAAGGCCGAGAGGGTAGAGACCCAGTACTTC. Protein sequence: CASKAERVETQYF. The chain joins TRBV5-1 to TRBJ2-5, with a tentative D call TRBD2 (5 bases). V gave up 6 bases and J gave up 4 bases, with 13 bases separating them. CDR1 and CDR2 from the germline V gene are SGHRS and YFSETQ. CDR3 length: 13 residues.

The chain links TRBV9 to TRBJ2-1; a weak D match, TRBD1 (5 bases). V lost 4 bases to trimming and J lost 4 bases, with 21 bases between them. The CDR3 loop spans 17 amino acids. CDR1 and CDR2 (germline): SGDLS, YYNGEE. CDR3 nucleotides: TGTGCCAGCAGCCAGGGTGTAGCTGATAACCCTTACAATGAGCAGTTCTTC. This codes for CASSQGVADNPYNEQFF.

V is TRBV5-4 and J is TRBJ2-7; D may match TRBD1 or TRBD2 (5 bases each). Per germline, CDR1 SGHNT and CDR2 YYREEE (reference sequence). The CDR3 totals 16 residues. V lost 4 bases to trimming and J lost 4 bases, with 21 bases between them. The CDR3 nucleotides read TGTGCCAGCAGCGTCCCGGGACGGACAAACATTTACGAGCAGTACTTC. Translated, it gives CASSVPGRTNIYEQYF.

The rearrangement joins TRBV27 to TRBJ2-7, with 12 nucleotides matching TRBD1. CDR1 MNHEY and CDR2 SMNVEV come from the germline V gene (reference sequence). With V trimmed by 2 bases and J by 2 bases, 10 bases remained unmatched. The CDR3 length is 18 residues. CDR3 residues: CASSLLPGQGASPYEQYF. DNA for the CDR3: TGTGCCAGCAGTTTACTCCCGGGACAGGGGGCGAGTCCCTACGAGCAGTACTTC.

This chain uses TRBV20-1 with TRBJ2-3, with D possibly matching TRBD2 (5 bases). This CDR3 has 13 residues. Trimming took off 5 bases at V and 9 bases at J, with 18 bases between the two ends. Germline V gene sequence: CDR1 DFQATT, CDR2 SNEGSKA (reference sequence). For the CDR3, the DNA is TGCAGTGCTCCTGATTTGGCAGCGGAAACGCAGTATTTT. It yields the protein CSAPDLAAETQYF.

This clonotype has just a few counts. The rearrangement links TRBV5-1 to TRBJ2-1; D might be TRBD1 (5 bases). The CDR3 is 15 amino acids. CDR1 and CDR2 from the germline V gene are SGHRS and YFSETQ. V lost 0 bases and J 8 bases, leaving 15 bases between the germline ends. CDR3 DNA: TGCGCCAGCAGCTTGGAGGGCCCCGAAGGGGATGAGCAGTTCTTC. Its translation: CASSLEGPEGDEQFF.

The rearrangement joins TRBV29-1 to TRBJ1-1, with D perhaps TRBD1 (6 bases). Germline lookup yields CDR1 SQVTM and CDR2 ANQGSEA. The ends were cut back, 8 bases at V and 6 bases at J, with 13 bases in the middle. The CDR3 consists of 11 residues. CDR3: CSIPGGAEAFF. CDR3 bases: TGCAGCATCCCTGGGGGCGCTGAAGCTTTCTTT.

This clonotype has a handful of counts. The chain links TRBV6-5 to TRBJ2-3; D tentatively fits TRBD1 or TRBD2 (5 bases each). The CDR3 spans 16 residues. The V end lost 2 bases, the J end lost 2 bases, and 14 bases lay between the germline ends. Germline V lookup: CDR1 MNHEY, CDR2 SVGAGI. Here the CDR3 reads CASSYGASGVTDTQYF. DNA of the CDR3: TGTGCCAGCAGTTACGGGGCAAGCGGCGTCACAGATACGCAGTATTTT.

This chain joins TRBV6-2 or TRBV6-3 and TRBJ1-5, with TRBD1 as a possible D gene (5 bases). The CDR3 contains 21 residues. V was pared by 4 bases and J by 0 bases, with 28 bases between. Germline-derived CDR1 and CDR2 are MNHEY and SVGEGT. The CDR3 protein is CASSWDLSSGQTSYSNQPQHF. The CDR3 DNA reads TGTGCCAGCAGTTGGGACCTCTCCTCGGGCCAGACTAGCTATAGCAATCAGCCCCAGCATTTT.

The J gene is TRBJ1-1, the V gene TRBV5-1; D perhaps matches TRBD1 (5 bases). The CDR3 sequence is 16 residues long. From germline, CDR1 is SGHRS and CDR2 YFSETQ. The germline V and J ends were trimmed by 4 bases and 5 bases, with 21 bases remaining between them. The CDR3 DNA is TGCGCCAGCAGCCCGTCGTGGTCGGGGGGAGATACTGAAGCTTTCTTT. Translation: CASSPSWSGGDTEAFF.

The J gene is TRBJ2-4, the V gene TRBV6-2 or TRBV6-3; D call uncertain. Matching the DNA end better, TRBJ2-7 makes the J call doubtful. This CDR3 spans 13 amino acids. Germline V CDR1 and CDR2: MNHEY, SVGEGT. Written as DNA, the CDR3 is TGTGCCAGCAGTTACTCAAGGGAAAGCGAGCAGTACTTC. It yields the protein CASSYSRESEQYF.

The V call is TRBV7-9, the J call TRBJ2-1; 8 positions match TRBD2. The J call may be mistaken, given a closer DNA end match to TRBJ2-7. The CDR3 contains 17 residues. The V gene's germline CDR1 is SEHNR and CDR2 FQNEAQ (reference sequence). The CDR3 nucleotides read TGTGCCAGCAGCTCCACGGGGGGGCGGGAGTTCTACAATGAGCAGTACTTC. Protein product: CASSSTGGREFYNEQYF.

Details on this clonotype: A read error may explain this, as a much larger clone is one base away. The rearrangement links TRBV6-6 to TRBJ2-3; maybe TRBD2 (6 bases). CDR3 length: 15 residues. Germline lookup yields CDR1 MNHNY and CDR2 SVGAGI (reference sequence). V lost 2 bases and J 4 bases, leaving 13 bases between the germline ends. Here the CDR3 reads CASSYVGLGADTQYF. The CDR3 DNA follows: TGTGCCAGCAGTTACGTGGGACTGGGGGCAGATACGCAGTATTTT.

As DNA, the CDR3 is TGTGCCAGCAGTTACGACGGTCCGGGGCAAGAGACCCAGTACTTC. Residues: CASSYDGPGQETQYF. The chain recombines TRBV6-5 with TRBJ2-5, with D maybe TRBD2 (5 bases). CDR1 is MNHEY, CDR2 SVGAGI, per germline. The ends were cut back, 2 bases at V and 2 bases at J, with 12 bases in the middle. The CDR3 consists of 15 residues.

This clonotype was found a few times. The V gene is TRBV6-5, the J gene TRBJ1-2; 8 bases match TRBD1. Trimming at V came to 4 bases and at J to 2 bases, leaving 3 bases not matched to a gene. The CDR3 consists of 14 residues. CDR1 and CDR2 from the germline V gene are MNHEY and SVGAGI. CDR3 nucleotide sequence: TGTGCCAGCAGTTTCCGGGACAGGAACTATGGCTACACCTTC. Translated, it gives CASSFRDRNYGYTF.

This clonotype was recorded many times. The chain has TRBV20-1 and TRBJ2-1; the match to TRBD2 covers 10 bases. The V gene's germline CDR1 is DFQATT and CDR2 SNEGSKA (reference sequence). The V and J ends lost 1 base and 0 bases, in that order; junction bases with no gene match: 9. The CDR3 spans 18 residues. CDR3 sequence: CSARAYRTSGSSYNEQFF. CDR3 DNA: TGCAGTGCTAGAGCCTATCGGACTAGCGGTAGCTCCTACAATGAGCAGTTCTTC.

This clonotype occurred a few times. The chain carries TRBV24-1 and TRBJ1-2; D possibly corresponds to TRBD1 (6 bases). This CDR3 comprises 15 residues. The ends were cut back, 3 bases at V and 5 bases at J, with 15 bases in the middle. Germline assignment: CDR1 KGHDR and CDR2 SFDVKD. The CDR3 region is CATSDSGQRRYGYTF. CDR3 nucleotides: TGTGCCACCAGTGATAGCGGACAGAGAAGATATGGCTACACCTTC.

The chain joins TRBV9 to TRBJ1-2; D remains unclear. CDR3 length: 14 amino acids. Trimming cost V 2 bases and J 5 bases, with 13 bases left between them. The germline V gene has CDR1 SGDLS and CDR2 YYNGEE. CDR3 amino acids: CASSVDGGTYGYTF. CDR3 DNA sequence: TGTGCCAGCAGCGTTGATGGAGGAACGTATGGCTACACCTTC.

As DNA, the CDR3 is TGTGCCAGCAGTCCCTGGGACAACAGCACAGATACGCAGTATTTT. Translated, it gives CASSPWDNSTDTQYF. This chain connects TRBV6-6 to TRBJ2-3; weak D call: TRBD1 (6 bases). This CDR3 contains 15 residues. Trimming shortened V by 5 bases and J by 0 bases, and 12 bases separated the two germline ends. Germline assignment: CDR1 MNHNY and CDR2 SVGAGI (reference sequence).

The CDR3 region has the DNA TGTGCCAGCAGCGCAGACACAGCTATGTACCAAGAGACCCAGTACTTC. This translates into CASSADTAMYQETQYF. The chain has TRBV7-9 and TRBJ2-5; D uncertain. Trimming took off 5 bases at V and 0 bases at J, with 16 bases between the two ends. This CDR3 region has 16 residues. Germline V gene data show CDR1 as SEHNR and CDR2 as FQNEAQ (reference sequence).

The V gene is TRBV9, the J gene TRBJ2-1, with 9 bases fitting TRBD2. Per germline, CDR1 SGDLS and CDR2 YYNGEE. Germline trimming cut 2 bases from V and 9 bases from J; bases unmatched to any gene: 6. The CDR3 covers 14 residues. CDR3 protein: CASSVAGGIGEQFF. For the CDR3, the DNA is TGTGCCAGCAGCGTGGCGGGGGGGATCGGTGAGCAGTTCTTC.